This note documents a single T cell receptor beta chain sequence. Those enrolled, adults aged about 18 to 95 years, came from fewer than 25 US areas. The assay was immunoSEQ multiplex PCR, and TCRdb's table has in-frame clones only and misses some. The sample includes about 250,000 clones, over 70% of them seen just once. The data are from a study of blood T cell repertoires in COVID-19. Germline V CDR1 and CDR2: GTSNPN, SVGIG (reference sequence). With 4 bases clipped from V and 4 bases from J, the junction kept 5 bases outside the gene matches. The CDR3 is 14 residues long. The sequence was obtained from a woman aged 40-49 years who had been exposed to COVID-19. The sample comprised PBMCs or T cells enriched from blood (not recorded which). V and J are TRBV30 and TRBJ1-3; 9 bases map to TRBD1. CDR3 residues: CAWNLGQGGNTIYF. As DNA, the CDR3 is TGTGCCTGGAATCTGGGACAGGGAGGAAACACCATATATTTT.